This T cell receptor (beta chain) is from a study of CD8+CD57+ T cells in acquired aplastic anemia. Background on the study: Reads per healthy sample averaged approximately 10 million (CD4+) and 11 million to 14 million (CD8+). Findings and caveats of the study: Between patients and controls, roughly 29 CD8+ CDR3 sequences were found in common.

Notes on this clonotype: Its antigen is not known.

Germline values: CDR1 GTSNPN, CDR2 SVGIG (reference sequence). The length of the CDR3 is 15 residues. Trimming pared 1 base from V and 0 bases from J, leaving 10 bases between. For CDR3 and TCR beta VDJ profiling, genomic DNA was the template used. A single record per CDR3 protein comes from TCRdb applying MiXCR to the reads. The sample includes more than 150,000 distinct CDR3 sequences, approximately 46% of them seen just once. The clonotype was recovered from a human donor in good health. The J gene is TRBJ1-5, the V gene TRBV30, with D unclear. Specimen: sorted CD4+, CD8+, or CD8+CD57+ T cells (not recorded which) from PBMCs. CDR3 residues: CAWSAGVYSNQPQHF. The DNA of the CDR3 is TGTGCCTGGAGTGCAGGAGTTTATAGCAATCAGCCCCAGCATTTT.